Reported below is one T cell receptor beta chain. The source of the sample is a study of tumor-infiltrating lymphocytes in oesophageal squamous cell carcinoma. TCRdb analysed the PCR reads with MiXCR anew, one entry per CDR3 protein. The sample has about 12,000 distinct CDR3 sequences, roughly 50% seen once. Sequenced input: esophageal tumor tissue. This clonotype was sampled from a female donor with esophageal squamous cell carcinoma.

The chain's CDR3 is CASSPDYLSTDTQYF. The CDR3 region has the DNA TGTGCCAGCAGCCCAGACTACCTTAGCACAGATACGCAGTATTTT. V is TRBV7-2 and J is TRBJ2-3; TRBD2 might be the D (5 bases). Trimming took 5 bases from V and 0 from J, leaving 12 bases between them. Germline lookup yields CDR1 SGHTA and CDR2 FQGNSA. This CDR3 has 15 amino acids. Looking up the rest from reference TRBV7-2 and TRBJ2-3 gives the full variable domain: GAGVSQSPSNKVTEKGKDVELRCDPISGHTALYWYRQSLGQGLEFLIYFQGNSAPDKSGLPSDRFSAERTGGSVSTLTIQRTQQEDSAVYLCASSPDYLSTDTQYFGPGTRLTVL.